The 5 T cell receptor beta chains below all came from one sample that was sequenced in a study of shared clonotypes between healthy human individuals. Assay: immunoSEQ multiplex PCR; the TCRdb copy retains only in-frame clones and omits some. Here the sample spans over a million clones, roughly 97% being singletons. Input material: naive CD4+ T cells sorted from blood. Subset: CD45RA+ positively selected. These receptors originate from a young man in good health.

Written as DNA, the CDR3 is TGCGCCAGCAGCCCGGCCCTTACTAATGAAAAACTGTTTTTT. Residues: CASSPALTNEKLFF. The chain has TRBV5-1 and TRBJ1-4; D gene ambiguous. Trimming cost V 4 bases and J 2 bases, with 9 bases left between them. CDR3 length: 14 residues. Germline CDR1 and CDR2: SGHRS and YFSETQ. Full variable domain (outside the CDR3, taken from reference TRBV5-1 and TRBJ1-4): KAGVTQTPRYLIKTRGQQVTLSCSPISGHRSVSWYQQTPGQGLQFLFEYFSETQRNKGNFPGRFSGRQFSNSRSEMNVSTLELGDSALYLCASSPALTNEKLFFGSGTQLSVL.

The CDR3 here is CASSPRTGDTIYNEQFF. Here the CDR3 DNA reads TGTGCCAGCAGCCCGAGGACAGGGGATACGATCTACAATGAGCAGTTCTTC. The chain has TRBV11-2 and TRBJ2-1; 9 bases align to TRBD1. Germline assignment: CDR1 SGHAT and CDR2 FQNNGV. The CDR3 contains 17 residues. With 5 bases clipped from V and 3 bases from J, the junction kept 11 bases outside the gene matches.

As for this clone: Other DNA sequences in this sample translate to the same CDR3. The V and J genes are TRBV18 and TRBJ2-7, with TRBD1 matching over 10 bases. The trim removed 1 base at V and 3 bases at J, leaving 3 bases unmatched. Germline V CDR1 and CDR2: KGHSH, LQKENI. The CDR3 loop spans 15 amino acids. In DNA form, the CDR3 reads TGTGCCAGCTCACCACTACGGGACAGGGGCTACGAGCAGTACTTC. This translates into CASSPLRDRGYEQYF.

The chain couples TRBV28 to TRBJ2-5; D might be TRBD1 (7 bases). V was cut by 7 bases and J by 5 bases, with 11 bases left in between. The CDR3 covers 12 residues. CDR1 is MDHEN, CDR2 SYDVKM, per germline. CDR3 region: CASNQGGETQYF. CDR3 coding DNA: TGTGCCAGCAACCAGGGGGGCGAGACCCAGTACTTC.

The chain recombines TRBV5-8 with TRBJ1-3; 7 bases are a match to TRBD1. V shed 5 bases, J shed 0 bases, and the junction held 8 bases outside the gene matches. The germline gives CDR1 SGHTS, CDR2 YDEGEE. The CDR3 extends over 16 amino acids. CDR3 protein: CASSSGQRISGNTIYF. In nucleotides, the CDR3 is TGTGCCAGCAGTTCGGGACAGCGGATCTCTGGAAACACCATATATTTT. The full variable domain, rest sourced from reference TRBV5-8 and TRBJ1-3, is EAGVTQSPTHLIKTRGQQATLRCSPISGHTSVYWYQQALGLGLQFLLWYDEGEERNRGNFPPRFSGRQFPNYSSELNVNALELEDSALYLCASSSGQRISGNTIYFGEGSWLTVV.